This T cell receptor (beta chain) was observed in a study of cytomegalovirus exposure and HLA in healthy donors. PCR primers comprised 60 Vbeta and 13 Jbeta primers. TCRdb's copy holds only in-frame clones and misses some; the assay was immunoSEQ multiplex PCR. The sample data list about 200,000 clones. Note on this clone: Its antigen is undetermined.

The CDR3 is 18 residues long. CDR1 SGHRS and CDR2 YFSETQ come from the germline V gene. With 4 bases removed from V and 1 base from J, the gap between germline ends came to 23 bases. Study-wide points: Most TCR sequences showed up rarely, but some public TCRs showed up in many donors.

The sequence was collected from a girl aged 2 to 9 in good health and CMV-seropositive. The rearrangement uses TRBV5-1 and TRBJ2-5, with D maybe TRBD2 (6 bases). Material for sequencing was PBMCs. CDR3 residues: CASSRRGMGRTLQETQYF. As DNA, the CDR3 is TGCGCCAGCAGCCGTAGAGGAATGGGGAGGACGCTCCAAGAGACCCAGTACTTC.